This TCR beta chain is drawn from a study of cytomegalovirus exposure and HLA in healthy donors (dated by TCRdb to about 2017). Concerning the study at large: A later analysis indicated that the 120 or so validation repertoires were generated on the platform also employed for the 700 or so repertoires of the first cohort. To predict cytomegalovirus infection status, the study combined high-throughput TCR immunosequencing, statistical association of individual TCRs with disease status, and machine learning. The aim of the study was to test whether cataloging public T cell receptors could identify signatures of past pathogen exposure. Along with the roughly 700-subject first cohort, a separate validation cohort of 120 different subjects was used. Overall study results and their limits: Most TCR sequences were seen in very few donors, while some public TCRs were found in many individuals. Subsequent analysis determined that TCRs grouped into clusters in the first cohort also showed a tendency toward co-occurrence across the roughly 120 validation repertoires, and approximately 93% of cluster scores exceeded 0. A later analysis lacked HLA typing for the validation cohort, so it scored co-occurrence in that cohort across all 110 or so repertoires. A few of the identified cytomegalovirus-associated TCR beta chains were confirmed in vitro to be specific for cytomegalovirus antigens. In the study, roughly 160 TCR beta chains were listed as associated with cytomegalovirus. The classifier was reported to diagnose cytomegalovirus status with high specificity and sensitivity in both the original cohort and the validation cohort. The authors suggested that the approach could potentially be extended to other disease states and immunological phenotypes.

Libraries were prepared through the immunoSEQ multiplex PCR assay. As for the original processing: A statistical classification framework was built to diagnose cytomegalovirus status from the catalog of TCR beta chain sequences. Entries here come from immuneACCESS through TCRdb and include only in-frame sequences with V and J called. Some clones fail to appear in such tables; in the studies checked, an unresolved V gene covers under half of the shortfall, and the cause of the remainder is unknown. V and J calls and clone size are as listed in that table; D and trimming were resolved from the DNA. The sample table records roughly 56,000 clones; roughly 90% of these occur just once. The ten top clones hold 2% to 2.5% of the sample. A note on this clone: Its specific antigen is unknown. No per-base quality is available; no much larger clone lies one base away.

Looking up the germline V gene (reference sequence) yields CDR1 PRHDT and CDR2 FYEKMQ. V and J are trimmed by 5 bases and 0 bases, and the gene matches miss 4 bases of the junction. The CDR3 measures 15 amino acids from cysteine to phenylalanine. Only CDR3 DNA is held: 45 bases, read in frame from base 1. Separate from the roughly 630-subject first cohort, the validation cohort of roughly 110 subjects was the group to which the donors belonged. In this chain, TRBV13 is recombined with TRBJ2-1; 7 of the junction bases match TRBD2. This TCR came from a woman in her twenties or thirties in good health and CMV-seronegative. The sample consisted of PBMCs. The CDR3 region has the sequence CASSNGRSSYNEQFF. Read as DNA, the sequence is TGTGCCAGCAGCAACGGGAGGAGCTCCTACAATGAGCAGTTCTTC.